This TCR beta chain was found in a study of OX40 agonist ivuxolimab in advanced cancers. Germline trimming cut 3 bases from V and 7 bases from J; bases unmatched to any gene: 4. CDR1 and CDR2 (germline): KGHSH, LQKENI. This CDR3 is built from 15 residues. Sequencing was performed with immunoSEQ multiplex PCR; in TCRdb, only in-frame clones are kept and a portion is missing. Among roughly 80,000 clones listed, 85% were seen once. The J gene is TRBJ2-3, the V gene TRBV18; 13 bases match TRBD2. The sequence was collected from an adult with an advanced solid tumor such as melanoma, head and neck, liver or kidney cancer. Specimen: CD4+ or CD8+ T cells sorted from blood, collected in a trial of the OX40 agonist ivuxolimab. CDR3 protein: CASSPTSGGAYTQYF. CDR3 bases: TGTGCCAGCTCACCTACTAGCGGGGGGGCCTATACGCAGTATTTT.